These 3 T cell receptor beta chains came from one sample sequenced in a study of technical replicates of blood from several donors. Produced via immunoSEQ multiplex PCR; TCRdb's table is partial and in-frame only. The sample shows tens of thousands of clones, 95% to 97% of them seen only once. Sequenced input: T cells isolated from PBMCs. These receptors came from a human donor in good health.

This rearrangement joins TRBV18 to TRBJ2-5; D may be TRBD1 (6 bases). Germline V gene data show CDR1 as KGHSH and CDR2 as LQKENI. V was pared by 4 bases and J by 5 bases, with 11 bases between. This CDR3 spans 13 amino acids. CDR3 nucleotide sequence: TGTGCCAGCTCACTACAGGGATCGGAGACCCAGTACTTC. Its protein product is CASSLQGSETQYF.

The chain carries TRBV14 and TRBJ2-7, with D hard to call. V was pared by 4 bases and J by 3 bases, with 7 bases between. Germline assignment: CDR1 SGHDN and CDR2 FVKESK. The CDR3 is made up of 12 amino acids. The CDR3 is CASSLVYYEQYF. The CDR3 DNA sequence: TGTGCCAGCAGCCTAGTGTACTACGAGCAGTACTTC.

This clone was recorded only once. In DNA, the CDR3 is TGTGCCAGCAGCTTAGGAAGGGGGCGGAGCAATGAGCAGTTCTTC. As protein: CASSLGRGRSNEQFF. The chain couples TRBV7-2 to TRBJ2-1, with TRBD1 matching over 7 bases. The V gene's germline CDR1 is SGHTA and CDR2 FQGNSA. After removal of 1 base from V and 6 bases from J, the junction contained 6 bases not matched to a gene. The CDR3 is made up of 15 amino acids.